Listed below are T cell receptor beta chains from one sample, sequenced in a study of blood T cell repertoires in COVID-19. Clones were read by immunoSEQ multiplex PCR, and TCRdb kept only the in-frame ones, dropping some. The sample has around 250,000 clones, around 90% seen once. The specimen sequenced was peripheral blood. All receptors derive from a woman aged 55-75 years with COVID-19, enrolled during active disease. CDR3s include the opening cysteine and the closing phenylalanine or tryptophan. Each record gives: V gene, CDR3 length, clone size, D gene, J gene, CDR3 protein, CDR3 DNA. The D gene is left open where the match is weak. Expanded clones get a size class; other rows say once, few or many, or leave the size out.

>TRBV19|14|.|.|TRBJ2-6
CASGRLPGANVLTF
TGTGCCAGCGGTCGGTTGCCTGGGGCCAACGTCCTGACTTTC
>TRBV6-2/TRBV6-3|11|.|TRBD2|TRBJ2-4
CASSYLAVEYF
TGTGCCAGCAGTTACCTAGCGGTGGAGTACTTC
>TRBV7-9|16|.|.|TRBJ2-3
CASSLSRAHLTDTQYF
TGTGCCAGCAGCTTAAGTCGAGCCCACCTCACAGATACGCAGTATTTT
>TRBV27|16|.|TRBD2|TRBJ2-1
CASSRASGGTYNEQFF
TGTGCCAGCAGCAGGGCTAGCGGGGGGACCTACAATGAGCAGTTCTTC
>TRBV29-1|13|once|.|TRBJ2-7
CSISTGRVYEQYF
TGCAGCATAAGCACAGGGAGGGTCTACGAGCAGTACTTC
>TRBV3-1/TRBV3-2|16|.|.|TRBJ2-1
CASSQAASGPNNEQFF
TGTGCCAGCAGCCAAGCGGCCAGCGGACCAAACAATGAGCAGTTCTTC
>TRBV7-2|15|.|TRBD1|TRBJ1-4
CASSLEGQAYEKLFF
TGTGCCAGCAGCTTAGAGGGACAGGCATACGAAAAACTGTTTTTT
>TRBV7-2|13|.|.|TRBJ1-5
CASSLRTGQPQHF
TGTGCCAGCAGCTTACGTACAGGCCAGCCCCAGCATTTT
>TRBV10-3|13|.|.|TRBJ1-4
CATWGGINEKLFF
TGTGCCACCTGGGGGGGTATTAATGAAAAACTGTTTTTT
>TRBV19|14|.|.|TRBJ2-3
CASRSLEGADTQYF
TGTGCCAGCCGTTCCTTAGAGGGAGCAGATACGCAGTATTTT
>TRBV3-1/TRBV3-2|14|.|.|TRBJ1-2
CASSLPGGVNGYTF
TGTGCCAGCAGCCTCCCCGGAGGGGTCAATGGCTACACCTTC
>TRBV29-1|14|.|TRBD1|TRBJ2-5
CSVEKNRGQETQYF
TGCAGCGTTGAAAAAAACAGGGGACAAGAGACCCAGTACTTC
>TRBV6-2/TRBV6-3|14|.|.|TRBJ1-1
CASSYSRGLTEAFF
TGTGCCAGCAGTTACTCACGAGGGCTGACTGAAGCTTTCTTT
>TRBV19|14|.|.|TRBJ2-3
CASSISGRTDTQYF
TGTGCCAGTAGTATATCAGGGAGGACAGATACGCAGTATTTT
>TRBV19|15|.|.|TRBJ1-3
CASASGASSGNTIYF
TGTGCCAGTGCGTCTGGTGCGAGCTCTGGAAACACCATATATTTT
>TRBV29-1|15|.|TRBD2|TRBJ2-3
CSVVSSGGTTDTQYF
TGCAGCGTTGTCTCCAGCGGGGGGACCACAGATACGCAGTATTTT
>TRBV4-2|19|once|TRBD2|TRBJ2-3
CASSQEEVRTSGAADTQYF
TGTGCCAGCAGCCAGGAAGAAGTGAGGACTAGCGGGGCAGCAGATACGCAGTATTTT
>TRBV29-1|16|.|.|TRBJ1-1
CSVEDIRGPGNTEAFF
TGCAGCGTTGAAGATATCAGGGGACCGGGAAACACTGAAGCTTTCTTT
>TRBV6-2/TRBV6-3|16|.|.|TRBJ1-1
CASSYPLDRWGTEAFF
TGTGCCAGCAGTTACCCCCTCGACAGGTGGGGCACTGAAGCTTTCTTT
>TRBV5-4|15|.|.|TRBJ1-5
CASSQTPRGNQPQHF
TGTGCCAGCAGCCAAACCCCCCGGGGCAATCAGCCCCAGCATTTT
>TRBV6-6|14|.|.|TRBJ1-1
CASSLIGRDTEAFF
TGTGCCAGCAGTTTGATAGGGAGGGACACTGAAGCTTTCTTT
>TRBV19|17|.|TRBD2|TRBJ2-1
CASSIPRGGSTYNEQFF
TGTGCCAGTAGTATCCCCCGGGGGGGGTCAACCTACAATGAGCAGTTCTTC
>TRBV27|15|once|.|TRBJ1-5
CASRPNTDSNQPQHF
TGTGCCAGCAGACCGAACACCGATAGCAATCAGCCCCAGCATTTT
>TRBV27|15|.|.|TRBJ1-2
CASSSRSTGGYGYTF
TGTGCCAGCAGTTCACGATCGACAGGAGGCTATGGCTACACCTTC
>TRBV30|15|.|.|TRBJ1-4
CALSRGGATNEKLFF
TGTGCCTTAAGCCGGGGGGGAGCAACTAATGAAAAACTGTTTTTT
>TRBV3-1/TRBV3-2|14|.|.|TRBJ2-5
CASVDGGSRKTQYF
TGTGCCAGCGTTGACGGAGGTTCTCGGAAGACCCAGTACTTC
>TRBV2|13|.|.|TRBJ2-5
CASSEQGEETQYF
TGTGCCAGCAGTGAACAGGGTGAGGAGACCCAGTACTTC
>TRBV4-1|18|.|TRBD2|TRBJ2-5
CASSLTPGVAGGQETQYF
TGCGCCAGCAGCCTCACCCCGGGGGTAGCGGGGGGGCAAGAGACCCAGTACTTC
>TRBV27|13|.|.|TRBJ2-7
CASSFAREYEQYF
TGTGCCAGCAGTTTTGCCCGGGAATACGAGCAGTACTTC
>TRBV3-1/TRBV3-2|14|.|.|TRBJ2-7
CASSRGTGTYEQYF
TGTGCCAGCAGCCGCGGGACCGGTACCTACGAGCAGTACTTC
>TRBV10-3|14|.|.|TRBJ2-1
CATLLAVEGNEQFF
TGTGCCACCTTATTAGCGGTTGAAGGCAATGAGCAGTTCTTC
>TRBV4-3|17|.|.|TRBJ2-1
CASSRNRQSRSYNEQFF
TGCGCCAGCAGCCGAAACCGACAGTCAAGGTCCTACAATGAGCAGTTCTTC
>TRBV27|16|.|TRBD1|TRBJ2-3
CASSSLQGGSQDTQYF
TGTGCCAGCAGTTCTTTACAGGGGGGATCACAAGATACGCAGTATTTT
>TRBV5-1|13|.|.|TRBJ1-2
CASSLTVDYGYTF
TGCGCCAGCAGCTTGACAGTCGACTATGGCTACACCTTC
>TRBV4-3|15|.|.|TRBJ2-6
CASSRAGTGANVLTF
TGCGCCAGCAGCCGGGCCGGGACTGGGGCCAACGTCCTGACTTTC
>TRBV10-3|16|.|TRBD2|TRBJ2-3
CAISATGTSGADTQYF
TGTGCCATCAGTGCAACCGGGACTAGCGGGGCAGATACGCAGTATTTT
>TRBV2|15|.|.|TRBJ2-5
CASSTLQGRGETQYF
TGTGCCAGCAGTACCCTACAGGGACGGGGCGAGACCCAGTACTTC
>TRBV6-2/TRBV6-3|16|.|.|TRBJ2-7
CASTPLGAEFSYEQYF
TGTGCCAGCACCCCTCTTGGGGCAGAGTTCTCCTACGAGCAGTACTTC
>TRBV19|14|.|.|TRBJ1-2
CASSIDRGSYGYTF
TGTGCCAGTAGTATAGACCGAGGGAGCTATGGCTACACCTTC
>TRBV9|14|.|.|TRBJ2-3
CASSVGGVTDTQYF
TGTGCCAGCAGCGTAGGCGGGGTTACAGATACGCAGTATTTT
>TRBV4-2|15|.|TRBD2|TRBJ2-3
CASSQERGGRDTQYF
TGTGCCAGCAGCCAAGAGCGGGGGGGCAGGGATACGCAGTATTTT
>TRBV2|12|.|.|TRBJ1-2
CASLQGLYGYTF
TGTGCCAGCCTGCAGGGACTCTATGGCTACACCTTC
>TRBV30|10|.|.|TRBJ2-7
CAWGLYEQYF
TGTGCCTGGGGACTTTACGAGCAGTACTTC
>TRBV5-1|13|.|TRBD1|TRBJ2-7
CASSGGQTYEQYF
TGCGCCAGCAGCGGGGGACAGACCTACGAGCAGTACTTC